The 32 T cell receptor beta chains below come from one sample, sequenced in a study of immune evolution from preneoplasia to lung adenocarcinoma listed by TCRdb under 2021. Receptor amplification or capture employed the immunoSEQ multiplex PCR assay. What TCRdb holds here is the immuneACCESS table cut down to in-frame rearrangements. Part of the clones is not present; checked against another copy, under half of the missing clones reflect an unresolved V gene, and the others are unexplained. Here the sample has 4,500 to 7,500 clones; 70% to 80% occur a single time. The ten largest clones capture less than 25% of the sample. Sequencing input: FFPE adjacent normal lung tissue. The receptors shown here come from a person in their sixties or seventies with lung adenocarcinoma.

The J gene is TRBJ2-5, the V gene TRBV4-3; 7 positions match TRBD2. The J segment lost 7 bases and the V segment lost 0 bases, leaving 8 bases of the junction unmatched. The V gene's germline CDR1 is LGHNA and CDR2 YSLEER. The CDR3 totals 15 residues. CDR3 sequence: CASSQEGYGEGTQYF. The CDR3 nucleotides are TGCGCCAGCAGCCAAGAAGGTTATGGGGAGGGGACCCAGTACTTC.

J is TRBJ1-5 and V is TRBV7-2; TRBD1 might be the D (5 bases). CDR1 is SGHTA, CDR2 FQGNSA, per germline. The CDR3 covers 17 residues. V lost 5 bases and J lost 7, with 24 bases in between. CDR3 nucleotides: TGTGCCAGCAGCGCGACCGGGACCTCTTTGGGGGGGCAGCCCCAGCATTTT. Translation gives CASSATGTSLGGQPQHF.

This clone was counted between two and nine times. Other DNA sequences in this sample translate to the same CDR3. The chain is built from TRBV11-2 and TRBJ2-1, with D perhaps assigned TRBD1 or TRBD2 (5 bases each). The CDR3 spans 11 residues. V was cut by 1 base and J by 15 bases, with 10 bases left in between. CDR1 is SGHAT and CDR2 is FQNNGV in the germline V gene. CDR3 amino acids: CASSLVGDLFF. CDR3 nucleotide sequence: TGTGCCAGCAGCTTAGTGGGGGATTTGTTCTTC.

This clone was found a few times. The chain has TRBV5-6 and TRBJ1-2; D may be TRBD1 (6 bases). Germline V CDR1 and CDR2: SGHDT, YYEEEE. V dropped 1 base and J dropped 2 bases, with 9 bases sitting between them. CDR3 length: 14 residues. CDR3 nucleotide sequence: TGTGCCAGCAGCTTGTTCAGGGGAAACTATGGCTACACCTTC. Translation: CASSLFRGNYGYTF.

Here the CDR3 DNA reads TGCAGCGTTGTTCAGCACGAGCAGTACTTC. This codes for CSVVQHEQYF. J is TRBJ2-7 and V is TRBV29-1; D not resolved. V was shortened by 4 bases and J by 5 bases, with 6 bases between the two germline ends. CDR3 length equals 10 residues. The germline gives CDR1 SQVTM, CDR2 ANQGSEA.

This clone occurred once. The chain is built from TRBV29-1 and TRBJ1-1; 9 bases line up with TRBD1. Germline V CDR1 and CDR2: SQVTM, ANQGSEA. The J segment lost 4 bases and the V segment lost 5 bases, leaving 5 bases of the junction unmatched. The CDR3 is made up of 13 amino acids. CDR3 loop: CSVPGQGVTEAFF. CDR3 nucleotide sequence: TGCAGCGTTCCGGGACAGGGAGTCACTGAAGCTTTCTTT.

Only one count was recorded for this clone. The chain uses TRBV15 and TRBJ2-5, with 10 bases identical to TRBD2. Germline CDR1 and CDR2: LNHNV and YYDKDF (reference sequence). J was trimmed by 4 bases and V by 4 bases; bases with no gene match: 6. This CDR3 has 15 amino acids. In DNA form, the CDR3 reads TGTGCCACCAGCACCCGGCTAGCGGGAGCAGAGACCCAGTACTTC. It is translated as CATSTRLAGAETQYF.

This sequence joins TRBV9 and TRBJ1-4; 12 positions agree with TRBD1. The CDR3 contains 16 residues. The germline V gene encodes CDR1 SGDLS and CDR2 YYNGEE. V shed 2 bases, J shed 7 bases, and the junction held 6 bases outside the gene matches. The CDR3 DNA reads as TGTGCCAGCAGCGTGGGACAGGGGGCCTCCAGTGAAAAACTGTTTTTT. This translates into CASSVGQGASSEKLFF.

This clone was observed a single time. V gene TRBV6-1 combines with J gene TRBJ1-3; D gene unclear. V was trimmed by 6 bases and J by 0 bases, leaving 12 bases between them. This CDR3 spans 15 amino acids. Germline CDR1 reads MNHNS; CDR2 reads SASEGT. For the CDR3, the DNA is TGTGCCAGCAGCGAACTAGGAAGCTCTGGAAACACCATATATTTT. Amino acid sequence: CASSELGSSGNTIYF.

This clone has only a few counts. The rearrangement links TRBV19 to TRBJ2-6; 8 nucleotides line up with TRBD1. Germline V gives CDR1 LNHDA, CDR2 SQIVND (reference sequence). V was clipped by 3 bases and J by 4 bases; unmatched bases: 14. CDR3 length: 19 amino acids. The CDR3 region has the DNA TGTGCCAGTAGTATCAGGGCCGGGCAGGGGGCCGTGGGGGCCAACGTCCTGACTTTC. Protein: CASSIRAGQGAVGANVLTF.

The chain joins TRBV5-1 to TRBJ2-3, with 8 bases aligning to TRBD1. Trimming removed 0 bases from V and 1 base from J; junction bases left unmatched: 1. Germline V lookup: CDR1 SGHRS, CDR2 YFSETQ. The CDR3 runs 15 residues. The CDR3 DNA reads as TGCGCCAGCAGCTTGGCGACAGGGGGCACAGATACGCAGTATTTT. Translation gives CASSLATGGTDTQYF.

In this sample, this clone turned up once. CDR3 bases: TGTGCCATCAGTGGTGATCTGAGAGAGACCCAGTACTTC. It yields the protein CAISGDLRETQYF. J is TRBJ2-5 and V is TRBV10-3; unclear D gene. In germline, CDR1 is ENHRY, CDR2 SYGVKD. This CDR3 comprises 13 residues. With 4 bases removed from V and 4 bases from J, the gap between germline ends came to 10 bases.

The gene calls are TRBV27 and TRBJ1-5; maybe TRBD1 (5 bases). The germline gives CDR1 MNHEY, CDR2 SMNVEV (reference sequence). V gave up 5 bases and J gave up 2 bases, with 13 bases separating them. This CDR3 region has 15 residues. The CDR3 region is CASSPQGPGNQPQHF. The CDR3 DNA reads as TGTGCCAGCAGTCCGCAGGGTCCCGGCAATCAGCCCCAGCATTTT.

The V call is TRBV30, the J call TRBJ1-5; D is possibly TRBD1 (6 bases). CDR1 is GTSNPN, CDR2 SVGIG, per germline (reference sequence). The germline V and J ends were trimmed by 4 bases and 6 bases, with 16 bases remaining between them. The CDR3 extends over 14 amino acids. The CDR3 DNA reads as TGTGCCTGGAAGGCCGGGGGCCCGGGTCAGCCCCAGCATTTT. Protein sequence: CAWKAGGPGQPQHF.

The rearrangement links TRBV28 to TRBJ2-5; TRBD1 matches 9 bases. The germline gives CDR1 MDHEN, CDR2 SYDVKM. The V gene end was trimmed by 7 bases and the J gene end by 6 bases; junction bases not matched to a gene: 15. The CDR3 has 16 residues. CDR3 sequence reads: CASNLSPQGARKTQYF. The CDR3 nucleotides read TGTGCCAGCAACCTTTCGCCACAGGGGGCCCGGAAGACCCAGTACTTC.

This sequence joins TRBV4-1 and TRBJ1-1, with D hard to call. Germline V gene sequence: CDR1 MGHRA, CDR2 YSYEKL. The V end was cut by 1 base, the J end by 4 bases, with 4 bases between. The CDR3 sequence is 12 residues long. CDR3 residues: CASSQASTEAFF. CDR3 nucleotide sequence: TGCGCCAGCAGCCAAGCTTCCACTGAAGCTTTCTTT.

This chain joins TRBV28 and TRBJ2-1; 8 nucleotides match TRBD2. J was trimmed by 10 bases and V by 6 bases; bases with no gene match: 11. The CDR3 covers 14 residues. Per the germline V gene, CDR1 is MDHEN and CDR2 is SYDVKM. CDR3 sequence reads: CASSNTAGGLEQFF. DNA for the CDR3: TGTGCCAGCAGCAATACGGCGGGAGGCTTGGAGCAGTTCTTC. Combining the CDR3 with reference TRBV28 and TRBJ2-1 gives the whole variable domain DVKVTQSSRYLVKRTGEKVFLECVQDMDHENMFWYRQDPGLGLRLIYFSYDVKMKEKGDIPEGYSVSREKKERFSLILESASTNQTSMYLCASSNTAGGLEQFFGPGTRLTVL.

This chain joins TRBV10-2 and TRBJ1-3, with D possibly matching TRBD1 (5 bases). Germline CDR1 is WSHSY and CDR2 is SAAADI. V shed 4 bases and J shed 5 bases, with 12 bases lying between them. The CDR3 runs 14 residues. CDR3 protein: CASSVGVRRNTIYF. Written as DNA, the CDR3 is TGCGCCAGCAGTGTGGGGGTCCGGAGAAACACCATATATTTT.

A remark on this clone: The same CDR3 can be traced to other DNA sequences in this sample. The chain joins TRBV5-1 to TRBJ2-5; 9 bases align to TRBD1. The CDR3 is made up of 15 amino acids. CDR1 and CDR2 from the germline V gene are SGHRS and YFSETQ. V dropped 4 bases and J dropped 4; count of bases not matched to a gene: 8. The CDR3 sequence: CASSLGTGTGETQYF. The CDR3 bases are TGCGCCAGCAGCCTGGGGACAGGGACCGGAGAGACCCAGTACTTC.

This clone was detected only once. CDR3 in DNA: TGTGCCAGCAGTTTACTTCGGGGGCGGGGGGATAATTCACCCCTCCACTTT. This translates into CASSLLRGRGDNSPLHF. This chain links TRBV28 with TRBJ1-6; D is perhaps TRBD1 (6 bases). Germline V CDR1 and CDR2: MDHEN, SYDVKM. Trimming shortened V by 2 bases and J by 5 bases, and 16 bases separated the two germline ends. This CDR3 comprises 17 residues.

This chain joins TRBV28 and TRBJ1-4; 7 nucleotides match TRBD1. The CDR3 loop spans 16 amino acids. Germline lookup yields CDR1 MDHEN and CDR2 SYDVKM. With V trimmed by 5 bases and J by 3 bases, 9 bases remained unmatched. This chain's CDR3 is CASSPPTGRANEKLFF. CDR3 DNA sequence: TGTGCCAGCAGTCCACCGACAGGGCGAGCTAATGAAAAACTGTTTTTT.

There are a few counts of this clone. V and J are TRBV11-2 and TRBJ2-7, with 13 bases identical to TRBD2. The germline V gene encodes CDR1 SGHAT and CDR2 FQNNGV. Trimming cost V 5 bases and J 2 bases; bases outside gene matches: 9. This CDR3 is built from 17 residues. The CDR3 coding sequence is TGTGCCAGCAGCATCGGACTAGCGGGAGTGGTCCCCTACGAGCAGTACTTC. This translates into CASSIGLAGVVPYEQYF.

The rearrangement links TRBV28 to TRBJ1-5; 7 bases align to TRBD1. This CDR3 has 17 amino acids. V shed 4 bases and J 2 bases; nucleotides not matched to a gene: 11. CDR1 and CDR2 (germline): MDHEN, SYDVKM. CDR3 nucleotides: TGTGCCAGCAGTTCCCCACCGAGGGGGCGGGGCAATCAGCCCCAGCATTTT. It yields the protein CASSSPPRGRGNQPQHF.

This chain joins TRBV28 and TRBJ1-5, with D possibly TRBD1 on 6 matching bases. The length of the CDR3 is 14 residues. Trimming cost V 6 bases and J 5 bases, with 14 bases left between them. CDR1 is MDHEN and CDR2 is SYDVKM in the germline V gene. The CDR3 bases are TGTGCCAGCAGGCAGGACAGTTCATATCAGCCCCAGCATTTT. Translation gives CASRQDSSYQPQHF.

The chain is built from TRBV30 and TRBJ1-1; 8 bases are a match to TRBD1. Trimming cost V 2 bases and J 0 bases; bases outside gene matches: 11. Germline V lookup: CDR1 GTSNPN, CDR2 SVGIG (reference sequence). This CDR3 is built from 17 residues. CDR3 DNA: TGTGCCTGGAGTCGGGGACAGGCCGCGACGTTGAACACTGAAGCTTTCTTT. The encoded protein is CAWSRGQAATLNTEAFF.

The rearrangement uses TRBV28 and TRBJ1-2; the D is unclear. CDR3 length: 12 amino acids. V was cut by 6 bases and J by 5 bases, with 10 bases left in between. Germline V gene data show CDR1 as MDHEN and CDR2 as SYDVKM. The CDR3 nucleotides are TGTGCCAGCAGAGATGTGGGATATGGCTACACCTTC. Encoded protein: CASRDVGYGYTF.

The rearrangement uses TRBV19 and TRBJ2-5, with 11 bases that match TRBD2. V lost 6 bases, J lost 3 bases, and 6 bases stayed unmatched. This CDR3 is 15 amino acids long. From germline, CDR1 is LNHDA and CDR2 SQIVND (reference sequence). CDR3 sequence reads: CASSPGTSGKETQYF. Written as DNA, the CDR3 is TGTGCCAGTAGCCCCGGGACTAGCGGCAAAGAGACCCAGTACTTC.

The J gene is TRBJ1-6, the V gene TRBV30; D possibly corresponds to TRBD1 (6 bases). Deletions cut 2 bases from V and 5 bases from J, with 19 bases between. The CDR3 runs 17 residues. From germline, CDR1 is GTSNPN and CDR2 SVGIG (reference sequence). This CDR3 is CAWSPSLGGIDNSPLHF. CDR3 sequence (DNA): TGTGCCTGGAGTCCCTCCCTAGGGGGGATCGATAATTCACCCCTCCACTTT. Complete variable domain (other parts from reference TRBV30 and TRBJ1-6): SQTIHQWPATLVQPVGSPLSLECTVEGTSNPNLYWYRQAAGRGLQLLFYSVGIGQISSEVPQNLSASRPQDRQFILSSKKLLLSDSGFYLCAWSPSLGGIDNSPLHFGNGTRLTVT.

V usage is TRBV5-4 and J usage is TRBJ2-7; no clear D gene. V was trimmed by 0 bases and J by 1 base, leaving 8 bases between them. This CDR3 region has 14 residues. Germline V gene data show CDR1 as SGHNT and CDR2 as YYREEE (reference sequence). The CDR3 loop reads CASSLGVGSYEQYF. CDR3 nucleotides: TGTGCCAGCAGCTTGGGAGTGGGTTCCTACGAGCAGTACTTC.

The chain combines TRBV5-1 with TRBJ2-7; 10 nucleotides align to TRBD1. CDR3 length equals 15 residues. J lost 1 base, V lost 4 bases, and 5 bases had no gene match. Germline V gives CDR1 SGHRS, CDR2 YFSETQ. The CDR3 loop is CASSPGTGVSYEQYF. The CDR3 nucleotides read TGCGCCAGCAGCCCAGGGACAGGGGTATCCTACGAGCAGTACTTC.

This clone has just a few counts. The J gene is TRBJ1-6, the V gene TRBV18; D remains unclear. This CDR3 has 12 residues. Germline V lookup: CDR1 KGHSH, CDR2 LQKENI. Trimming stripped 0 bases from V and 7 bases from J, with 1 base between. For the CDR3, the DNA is TGTGCCAGCTCACCACCCAATTCACCCCTCCACTTT. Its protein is CASSPPNSPLHF.

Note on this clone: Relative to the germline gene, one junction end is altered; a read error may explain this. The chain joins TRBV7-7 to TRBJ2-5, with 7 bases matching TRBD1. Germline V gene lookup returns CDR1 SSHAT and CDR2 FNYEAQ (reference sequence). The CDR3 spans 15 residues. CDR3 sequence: CASSLATGDQETQYF. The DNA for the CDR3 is TGTGCTAGCAGCTTAGCCACAGGGGACCAAGAGACCCAGTACTTC.